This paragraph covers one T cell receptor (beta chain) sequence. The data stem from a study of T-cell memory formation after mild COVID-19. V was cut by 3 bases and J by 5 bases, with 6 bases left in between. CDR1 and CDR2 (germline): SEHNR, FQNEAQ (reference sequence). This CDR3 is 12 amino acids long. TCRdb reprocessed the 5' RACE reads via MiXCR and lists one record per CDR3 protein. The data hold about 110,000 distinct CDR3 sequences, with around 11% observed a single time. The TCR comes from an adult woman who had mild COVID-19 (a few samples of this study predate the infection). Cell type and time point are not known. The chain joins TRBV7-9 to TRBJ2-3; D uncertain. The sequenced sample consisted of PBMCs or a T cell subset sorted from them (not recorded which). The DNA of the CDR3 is TGTGCCAGCAGCTTTCGCGGAGATACGCAGTATTTT. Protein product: CASSFRGDTQYF.